The sequence of this TCR beta chain was determined in a study of blood T cells in healthy people across ages (dated by TCRdb to about 2015). Describing the broader study: In model experiments, roughly one uniquely barcoded TCR beta cDNA molecule per two T cells was captured by template switching. Donors were grouped into four age groups: young (average about 15 years), middle-aged (39), aged (about 60) and long-lived (about 89). Using deep sequencing normalized with unique cDNA molecular identifiers, the study measured how TCR beta repertoire diversity changes with age. To avoid experimental bias, donors of different ages were spread randomly across the sequencing lanes. Two additional independent replicas of 1 million unique cDNA reads from the same blood draw were analyzed for two donors (one aged 18 to 30 and one aged 80 or older).

Receptors were amplified or captured by 5' RACE. Instrument used: Illumina HiSeq 2500. A second PCR of about 7 to 12 cycles was run with a J-beta primer mix and a sample-barcoded 5' primer. A unique molecular identifier was introduced onto each TCR beta cDNA molecule by a template-switch 5' adaptor carrying 12 random nucleotides. Each sample yielded at least 3 million CDR3-containing paired-end reads. First-strand cDNA synthesis was performed from all RNA using the Mint cDNA synthesis kit, with priming by a TRBC-specific oligonucleotide. After uracil-DNA glycosylase treatment, a first 18-cycle PCR used universal primers M1SS and BC2_uni_R on all cDNA. The authors' pipeline ran thus. For normalization, 1 million high-quality reads were randomly selected from each sample, with every read carrying a distinct molecular identifier. Reads with shared molecular identifiers were discarded instead of being binned into consensus sequences. MiTCR, set to a Q25 quality threshold and the strictest error-elimination algorithm, was used for CDR3 identification, clonotype clustering and error correction. A nonparametric unseen species model with Euler transformation was used to estimate a lower bound on total TCR beta diversity. The raw public reads went through TCRdb reprocessing: fastp at Q25, MiXCR clone calling, in-frame beta chains kept. Rows with one shared CDR3 protein collapse into an entry with the most common genes and DNA. The V and J calls follow TCRdb's processing rather than the paper's. This sample holds approximately 830,000 distinct CDR3 sequences; about 62% were observed only once. The top ten hold 25% to 30% of the sample.

General study outcomes and caveats: As age increased, observed TCR beta diversity per million T cells dropped in a roughly linear way, and a significant reduction was already evident by age around 41. Because the CMV infection status of the donors was unknown, age-related changes in expanded clonotypes may potentially have been confounded. Total diversity estimates from one million sequenced T cells were considered lower bounds and underestimates. The long-lived group showed more naive CD4+ T cells, fewer expanded clones and increased TCR diversity than the aged group, suggesting age selection. Observed TCR beta diversity correlated strongly with the percentage of naive T cells measured by flow cytometry. Since profiling was done on bulk unsorted PBMCs, naive and antigen-experienced compartments could not be conclusively compared.

Comment on this clonotype: The antigen it recognizes is unknown. No per-base quality is available; no much larger clone lies one base away.

Systemically healthy Caucasian individuals from Russia, approximately 39 in total and aged roughly 6 to 90 years, were included as donors. Ten milliliters of peripheral blood were drawn from each donor into EDTA-treated Vacutainer tubes. Ficoll-Paque density-gradient centrifugation was used to isolate PBMCs, with at least 7 million obtained per sample. Total RNA, at least 6 micrograms per sample, was extracted from PBMCs with Trizol reagent. Naive CD45RAhigh/CD27high T cell percentages were measured by flow cytometry on a PBMC aliquot from every donor. CDR1 and CDR2 (SGDLS, YYNGEE) derive from the germline V gene. Ends trimmed: V by 6 bases, J by 8 bases; bases unmatched to a gene: 9. The CDR3 has 14 amino acids, counting the end cysteine and phenylalanine. The DNA shown is the 42-base CDR3, in frame from base 1.

This clonotype was sampled from a man under 40 in good health. The material sequenced was blood. This chain is built from TRBV9 and TRBJ2-1; 9 central nucleotides agree with TRBD1. The sequence in DNA is TGTGCCAGCAATGCCGGGACAGGGTCTCATGAGCAGTTCTTC. This encodes CASNAGTGSHEQFF.